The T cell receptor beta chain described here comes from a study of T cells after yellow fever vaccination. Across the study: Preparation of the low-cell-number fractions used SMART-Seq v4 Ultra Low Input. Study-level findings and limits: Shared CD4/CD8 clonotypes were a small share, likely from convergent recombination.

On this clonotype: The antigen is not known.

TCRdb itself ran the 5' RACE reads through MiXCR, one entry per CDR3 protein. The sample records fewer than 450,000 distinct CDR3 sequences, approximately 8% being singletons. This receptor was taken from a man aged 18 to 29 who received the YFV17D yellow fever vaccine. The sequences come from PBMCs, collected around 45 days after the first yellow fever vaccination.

The CDR3 DNA is TGTGCCACCAGCAGAGATTCGGGACGGGACTACGAGCAGTACTTC. It encodes CATSRDSGRDYEQYF. This sequence joins TRBV15 and TRBJ2-7, with D tentatively TRBD1 or TRBD2 (5 bases each). Germline assignment: CDR1 LNHNV and CDR2 YYDKDF (reference sequence). With 0 bases removed from V and 3 bases from J, the gap between germline ends came to 12 bases. CDR3 size: 15 residues.